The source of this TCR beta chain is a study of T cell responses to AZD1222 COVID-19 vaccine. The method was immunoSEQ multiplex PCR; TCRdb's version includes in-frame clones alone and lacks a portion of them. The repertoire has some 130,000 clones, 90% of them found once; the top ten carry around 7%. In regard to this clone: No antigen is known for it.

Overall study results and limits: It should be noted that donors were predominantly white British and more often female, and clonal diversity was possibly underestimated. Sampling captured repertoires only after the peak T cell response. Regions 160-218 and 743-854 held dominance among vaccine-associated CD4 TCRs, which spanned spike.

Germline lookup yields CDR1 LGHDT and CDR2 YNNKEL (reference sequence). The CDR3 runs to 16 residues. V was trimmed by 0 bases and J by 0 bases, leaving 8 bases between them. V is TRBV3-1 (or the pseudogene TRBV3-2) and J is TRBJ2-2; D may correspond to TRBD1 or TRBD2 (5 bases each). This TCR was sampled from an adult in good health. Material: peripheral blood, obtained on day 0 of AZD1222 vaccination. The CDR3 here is CASSQDWGSNTGELFF. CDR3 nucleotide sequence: TGTGCCAGCAGCCAAGACTGGGGGTCGAACACCGGGGAGCTGTTTTTT.